The rows below give T cell receptor beta chains drawn from one sample of a study of cytomegalovirus exposure and HLA in healthy donors. Data came from immunoSEQ multiplex PCR; TCRdb stores just in-frame clones and leaves some out. In the table there are about 280,000 clones, about 90% of which are singletons. Sequenced material: PBMCs. These TCRs come from a woman between 18 and 29 years old in good health and CMV-seronegative. The CDR3 runs from the conserved cysteine through the conserved F or W. D genes are given only for firm matches. A row's size may be missing; if present it is once, few, many or a size class.

>TRBV5-6|TRBJ1-1|TRBD1|.
TGTGCCAGCACCAAAGACAGGGGGCAGAACACTGAAGCTTTCTTT
CASTKDRGQNTEAFF
>TRBV7-9|TRBJ1-1|TRBD1|few
TGTGCCAGCAGCTTAGCGATGGGGACAGGGAACACTGAAGCTTTCTTT
CASSLAMGTGNTEAFF
>TRBV7-9|TRBJ2-7|TRBD1|.
TGTGCCAGCAGTGTCCGGGACAGCGTTACCTACGAGCAGTACTTC
CASSVRDSVTYEQYF
>TRBV6-1|TRBJ2-5|TRBD1|.
TGTGCCAGCAGTGAAAGCCCGACAGGGGACCCAACAGAGACCCAGTACTTC
CASSESPTGDPTETQYF
>TRBV2|TRBJ1-2|TRBD1|.
TGTGCCAGCAGCACAGGGGGAGGAAGCTATGGCTACACCTTC
CASSTGGGSYGYTF
>TRBV7-9|TRBJ2-1|.|.
TGTTCCAGCAGCCCGGAGCCTTACAATGAGCAGTTCTTC
CSSSPEPYNEQFF
>TRBV7-6|TRBJ2-5|TRBD1|once
TGTGCCAGCAGCCTAGAAAGACAGGGGTTGAGGGAGACCCAGTACTTC
CASSLERQGLRETQYF
>TRBV4-2|TRBJ2-7|.|.
TGTGCCAGCAGCCATCGGGACAACTACGAGCAGTACTTC
CASSHRDNYEQYF
>TRBV4-1|TRBJ1-2|TRBD1|.
TGCGCCAGCAGCCAAGGGGGACAGGGGAACTATGGCTACACCTTC
CASSQGGQGNYGYTF
>TRBV7-3|TRBJ2-3|TRBD2|.
TGTGCCAGCAGCTATGGACTAGCGGGTGGTACGCAGTATTTT
CASSYGLAGGTQYF
>TRBV25-1|TRBJ2-7|TRBD1|once
TGTGCCAGCAGTGGACGTGGACAGGGGGTCGAGCAGTACTTC
CASSGRGQGVEQYF
>TRBV5-1|TRBJ2-7|.|.
TGCGCCAGCAGCCTTAAACAAAGCTCCTACGAGCAGTACTTC
CASSLKQSSYEQYF
>TRBV6-1|TRBJ1-2|.|.
TGTGCCAGCATGAGGACAGACTCCTCCAACTATGGCTACACCTTC
CASMRTDSSNYGYTF
>TRBV11-2|TRBJ2-5|TRBD1|.
TGTGCCAGCACGAAGGGTGGCAGTGGGACAGTTGCGACCCAGTACTTC
CASTKGGSGTVATQYF
>TRBV27|TRBJ1-2|TRBD1|.
TGTGCCAGCAGTTTCCAGGGGGGGACGACAGGGGCCCTAAGATATGGCTACACCTTC
CASSFQGGTTGALRYGYTF
>TRBV6-1|TRBJ2-1|.|.
TGTGCCAGCAGCTACCCACCTAGAGATGAGCAGTTCTTC
CASSYPPRDEQFF
>TRBV2|TRBJ1-1|.|.
TGTGCCAGCAGAGGGGGTGGGTGGGGGAAAAACACTGAAGCTTTCTTT
CASRGGGWGKNTEAFF
>TRBV2|TRBJ1-1|TRBD1|.
TGTGCCAGCAGGAACAGGGGACGGAACACTGAAGCTTTCTTT
CASRNRGRNTEAFF
>TRBV19|TRBJ1-2|TRBD1|.
TGTGCCAGTAGTATCACCGGGACAGCCCGAAATAATGGCTACACCTTC
CASSITGTARNNGYTF
>TRBV5-8|TRBJ1-5|.|.
TGTGCCAGCAGGGAGATTGGGCAGCCCCAGCATTTT
CASREIGQPQHF
>TRBV5-1|TRBJ2-7|.|.
TGCGCCAGCAGCTTGGCCACGGTATCACAGGGAGCCTACGAGCAGTACTTC
CASSLATVSQGAYEQYF
>TRBV5-4|TRBJ2-1|TRBD1|.
TGTGCCAGCAGCTACAGGGACAGGGAGCAGTTCTTC
CASSYRDREQFF
>TRBV7-6|TRBJ2-5|.|.
TGTGCCAGCAGCAAAGAGGGGGGGGGACCGCAAGAGACCCAGTACTTC
CASSKEGGGPQETQYF
>TRBV2|TRBJ1-6|.|.
TGTGCCAGCAGTGAACGCGTCTCTAATTCACCCCTCCACTTT
CASSERVSNSPLHF
>TRBV6-4|TRBJ1-3|TRBD1|.
TGTGCCAGCAGTACCCCACAGGGGGTTCGTGGTACCATATATTTT
CASSTPQGVRGTIYF
>TRBV5-8|TRBJ1-2|TRBD1|.
TGTGCCAGCAGCTTGCCGGACAGGGACTATGGCTACACCTTC
CASSLPDRDYGYTF
>TRBV7-9|TRBJ2-7|.|.
TGTTCCAGCAGCTTAGTAGGGGCCTTGTCACGGCAGTACTTC
CSSSLVGALSRQYF
>TRBV18|TRBJ2-2|TRBD1|.
TGTGCCAGCTCACAGGGACAGACCACCGGGGAGCTGTTTTTT
CASSQGQTTGELFF
>TRBV5-1|TRBJ2-1|TRBD2|.
TGCGCCAGCAGCTTGGTAGTTAGCGGGGGGTACAATGAGCAGTTCTTC
CASSLVVSGGYNEQFF
>TRBV29-1|TRBJ1-2|.|.
TGCAGCGTTGAGGTACGGCCTGAGACTTCGTCTGGCTACACCTTC
CSVEVRPETSSGYTF
>TRBV18|TRBJ1-1|TRBD1|once
TGTGCCAGCTCACCCCAGACAGGGGGGACTGAAGCTTTCTTT
CASSPQTGGTEAFF
>TRBV4-2|TRBJ2-7|TRBD2|.
TGTGCCAGCAGCCAAGATCTCAGGCCTAGCGGGGGGGGAAAGCAGTACTTC
CASSQDLRPSGGGKQYF
>TRBV16|TRBJ1-1|.|.
TGTGCCAGCAGCCATCTGACAGGAGGGAACACTGAAGCTTTCTTT
CASSHLTGGNTEAFF
>TRBV6-1|TRBJ1-2|.|.
TGTGCCAGCAGTGTAATATCTTCTAACTATGGCTACACCTTC
CASSVISSNYGYTF
>TRBV20-1|TRBJ1-4|.|.
TGCAGTGCTAGAAGTCTTCCAGGGATTTTTTTT
CSARSLPGIFF
>TRBV6-1|TRBJ2-1|.|.
TGTGCCAGCAGTGAAGGTAGTAGCTCCTACAATGAGCAGTTCTTC
CASSEGSSSYNEQFF
>TRBV15|TRBJ1-6|TRBD1|.
TGTGCCACCAGCAGAGGGACAGGGGGCTGGTATAATTCACCCCTCCACTTT
CATSRGTGGWYNSPLHF
>TRBV11-2|TRBJ2-7|.|.
TGTGCCAGCAGCCCCATCGCGCGATCCAACTCCTACGAGCAGTACTTC
CASSPIARSNSYEQYF
>TRBV29-1|TRBJ1-4|.|.
TGCAGCGTTGGGGTACAGGGTGCAACTAATGAAAAACTGTTTTTT
CSVGVQGATNEKLFF
>TRBV5-6|TRBJ2-6|TRBD1|.
TGTGCCAGCAGCTTGGATCAGGGGGCAACTGGGGCCAACGTCCTGACTTTC
CASSLDQGATGANVLTF